The rows below give T cell receptor beta chains drawn from one sample of a study of human T cells and chemical hapten exposure. Via MiXCR, TCRdb re-called the RACE reads, giving one row per CDR3 protein. The data show some 110,000 distinct CDR3 sequences, approximately 10% seen once. The source was whole blood, collected in connection with sensitization to the hapten diphenylcyclopropenone (DPC). Receptors originate from a woman aged 45 to 65 with alopecia areata. Some clones in this sample may be carry-over from other donors' samples. The CDR3 runs from the conserved cysteine through the conserved F or W. The D gene is left open where the match is weak. Part of the rows lack a size; the others show once, few, many or a class for expanded clones.

few | TRBJ2-2 | TRBV29-1 | - | TGCAGCGTTGATCCGGGGGTGAACACCGGGGAGCTGTTTTTT | CSVDPGVNTGELFF
- | TRBJ1-2 | TRBV18 | - | TGTGCCAGCTCACCTGTTGAGGGGGTGAACTATGGCTACACCTTC | CASSPVEGVNYGYTF
few | TRBJ1-6 | TRBV7-2 | TRBD1 | TGTGCCAGCAGCTTAGCGCGACAGGGTACCTCACCCCTCCACTTT | CASSLARQGTSPLHF
- | TRBJ2-7 | TRBV6-2/TRBV6-3 | TRBD2 | TGTGCCAGCAGTCTCTTAGCGGGAGGCACTTACGAGCAGTACTTC | CASSLLAGGTYEQYF
- | TRBJ1-2 | TRBV6-5 | - | TGTGCCAGCAGTTACTCTCGTGGCTATTTCTATGGCTACACCTTC | CASSYSRGYFYGYTF
many | TRBJ2-5 | TRBV3-1 | TRBD2 | TGTGCCAGCAGCCAAGGTTTGGTAGCGGGGGGCAACCAAGAGACCCAGTACTTC | CASSQGLVAGGNQETQYF
many | TRBJ2-1 | TRBV29-1 | - | TGCAGGGCGACAGCCTACAATGAGCAGTTCTTC | CRATAYNEQFF
- | TRBJ1-1 | TRBV7-2 | TRBD1 | TGTGCCAGCGGCAGCAGGGGGCGGATCACTGAAGCTTTCTTT | CASGSRGRITEAFF
- | TRBJ1-1 | TRBV5-6 | - | TGTGCCAGCAGCTTGGCCGTGGGGGTAGGAACTGAAGCTTTCTTT | CASSLAVGVGTEAFF
few | TRBJ2-2 | TRBV7-9 | - | TGTGCCAGCAGCCAAACAGGGGAGGATTTCGGGGAGCTGTTTTTT | CASSQTGEDFGELFF
few | TRBJ2-7 | TRBV5-5 | TRBD1 | TGTGCCAGCAGCTCGACAGGGGGACCCTACGAGCAGTACTTC | CASSSTGGPYEQYF
- | TRBJ1-6 | TRBV6-5 | TRBD1 | TGTGCCAGCAGTTACTTTCCCGGGACAGTGAATTCACCCCTCCACTTT | CASSYFPGTVNSPLHF
few | TRBJ2-1 | TRBV29-1 | TRBD2 | TGCAGCGTTGGAGTAGCGGGAGCCTTCAATGAGCAGTTCTTC | CSVGVAGAFNEQFF
- | TRBJ2-5 | TRBV6-1 | TRBD1 | TGTGCCAGCAGTGCCAGCCCTTCCGGGACAGCGAGAGAGACCCAGTACTTC | CASSASPSGTARETQYF
- | TRBJ1-1 | TRBV6-6 | TRBD1 | TGTGCCAGCAAAGGGGGACAGGGGGAGACTGAAGCTTTCTTT | CASKGGQGETEAFF
- | TRBJ2-6 | TRBV7-6 | - | TGTGCCAGCAGCACATATCGGACAACACAATTCTCTGGGGCCAACGTCCTGACTTTC | CASSTYRTTQFSGANVLTF
many | TRBJ2-1 | TRBV10-1 | - | TGCGCCAGCAGCGGCTCCACGGGCACTGAGCAGTTCTTC | CASSGSTGTEQFF